The 5 T cell receptor beta chains below were found in one sample sequenced in a study of cytomegalovirus exposure and HLA in healthy donors. PCR employed 60 Vbeta and 13 Jbeta primers. The repertoire was sequenced with immunoSEQ multiplex PCR; TCRdb's copy has only in-frame clones and lacks some. Among about 170,000 clones listed, 62% were seen once. The sample taken for sequencing was PBMCs. The origin of the receptors is a middle-aged man in good health and CMV-seronegative.

This clone was seen only a few times. CDR3 bases: TGTGCCAGCAGCCAAGCCTACGAGCGACCGGGACTGGGGGTTACCGGGGAGCTGTTTTTT. This translates into CASSQAYERPGLGVTGELFF. V usage is TRBV4-2 and J usage is TRBJ2-2, with a tentative D call TRBD2 (6 bases). The CDR3 consists of 20 residues. The germline V gene has CDR1 LGHNA and CDR2 YNFKEQ. V lost 1 base and J 5 bases, leaving 26 bases between the germline ends.

The chain links TRBV29-1 to TRBJ2-7, with D perhaps TRBD2 (5 bases). V was cut by 3 bases and J by 1 base, with 16 bases left in between. The germline V gene has CDR1 SQVTM and CDR2 ANQGSEA. The CDR3 extends over 15 amino acids. In DNA form, the CDR3 reads TGCAGCGTTGATGTACCCGGACTCGAATCCTACGAGCAGTACTTC. It codes for CSVDVPGLESYEQYF.

This clone occurred once. The rearrangement uses TRBV25-1 and TRBJ1-2; TRBD1 matches 7 bases. There are 13 residues in the CDR3. J was trimmed by 10 bases and V by 2 bases; bases with no gene match: 7. CDR1 is MGHDK and CDR2 is SYGVNS in the germline V gene. The CDR3 reads CASSEGQEGDYTF. CDR3 bases: TGTGCCAGCAGTGAAGGACAGGAGGGTGACTACACCTTC.

The chain joins TRBV4-2 to TRBJ2-1; no clear D gene. The V gene's germline CDR1 is LGHNA and CDR2 YNFKEQ. CDR3 length equals 15 residues. The V end lost 1 base, the J end lost 13 bases, and 20 bases lay between the germline ends. CDR3 region: CASSQAFRGPALQFF. The CDR3, as DNA: TGTGCCAGCAGCCAAGCTTTCCGAGGCCCGGCGCTCCAGTTCTTC.

The V call is TRBV28, the J call TRBJ2-5, with 9 bases that match TRBD2. CDR1 is MDHEN and CDR2 is SYDVKM in the germline V gene. The CDR3 runs 16 residues. V lost 5 bases to trimming and J lost 0 bases; unmatched junction nucleotides: 7. The DNA for the CDR3 is TGTGCCAGCAGTGGCAGACTAGCGGCGTACCAAGAGACCCAGTACTTC. Translated: CASSGRLAAYQETQYF.